This T cell receptor beta chain was captured by sequencing in a study of beta chain features in type 1 diabetes. Sorting with CD45RO/CCR7/CD25/CD127/CD95/CD27 yielded naive, central memory, regulatory and stem-like memory CD4+ cells. Regarding this clone: The target antigen is unknown.

Expressed TCRB transcripts were sequenced because the isolated RNA had all been reverse transcribed beforehand. The protocol was immunoSEQ multiplex PCR, while the TCRdb copy is restricted to in-frame clones and leaves out a portion. The sample lists around 40,000 clones; 64% were seen once. Study-wide findings and caveats: Shortening that was moderate but significant affected the TCRB CDR3s of Type 1 diabetes patients in all four CD4+ subsets. More deletions and fewer insertions at VDJ junctions were seen in type 1 diabetes patients. The study found that naive, central memory and Treg TCRB repertoires appeared more similar in patients than in healthy donors.

Germline V lookup: CDR1 MNHEY, CDR2 SVGAGI. The CDR3 spans 12 residues. The germline V and J ends were trimmed by 8 bases and 2 bases, with 9 bases remaining between them. The TCR was taken from a woman in her thirties in good health. This rearrangement joins TRBV6-5 to TRBJ1-1, with D possibly matching TRBD1 (5 bases). The sequenced sample consisted of Tregs from blood. The CDR3 DNA reads TGTGCCAGCGTAAGGGGAAACACTGAAGCTTTCTTT. Its protein is CASVRGNTEAFF.